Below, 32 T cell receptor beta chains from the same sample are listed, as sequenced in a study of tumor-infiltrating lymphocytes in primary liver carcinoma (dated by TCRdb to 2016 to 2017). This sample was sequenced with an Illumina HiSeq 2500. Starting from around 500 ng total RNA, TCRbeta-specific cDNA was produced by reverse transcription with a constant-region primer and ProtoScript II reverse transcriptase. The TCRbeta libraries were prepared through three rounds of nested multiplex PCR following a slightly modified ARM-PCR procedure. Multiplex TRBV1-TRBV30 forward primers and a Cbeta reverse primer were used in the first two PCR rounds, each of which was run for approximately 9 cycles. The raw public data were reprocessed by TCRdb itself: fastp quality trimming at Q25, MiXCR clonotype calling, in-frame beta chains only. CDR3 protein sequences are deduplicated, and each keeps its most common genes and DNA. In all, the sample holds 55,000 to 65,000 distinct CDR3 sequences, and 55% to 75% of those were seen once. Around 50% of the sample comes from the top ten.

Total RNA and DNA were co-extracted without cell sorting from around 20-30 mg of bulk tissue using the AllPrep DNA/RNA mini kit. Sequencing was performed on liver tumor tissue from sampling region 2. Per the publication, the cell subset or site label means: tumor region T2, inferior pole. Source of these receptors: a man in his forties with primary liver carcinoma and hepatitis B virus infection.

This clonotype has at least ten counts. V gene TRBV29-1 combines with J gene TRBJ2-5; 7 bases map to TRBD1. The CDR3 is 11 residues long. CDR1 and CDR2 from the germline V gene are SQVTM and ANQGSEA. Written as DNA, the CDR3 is TGCGGGGGAAATGCAGGGGGGACCCAGTACTTC. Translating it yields CGGNAGGTQYF.

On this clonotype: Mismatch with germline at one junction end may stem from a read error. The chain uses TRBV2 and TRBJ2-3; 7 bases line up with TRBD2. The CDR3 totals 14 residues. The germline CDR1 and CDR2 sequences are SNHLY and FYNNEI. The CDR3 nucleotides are TGTGCTAGCAGTGGGATTAGCGGGCGAAATACGCAGTATTTT. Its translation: CASSGISGRNTQYF.

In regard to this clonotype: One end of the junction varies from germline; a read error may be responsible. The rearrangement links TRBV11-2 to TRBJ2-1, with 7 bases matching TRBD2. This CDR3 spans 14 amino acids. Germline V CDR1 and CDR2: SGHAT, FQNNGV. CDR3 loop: CARTSSGFDNGQCF. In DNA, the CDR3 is TGTGCCAGGACCTCTAGCGGTTTTGACAATGGGCAGTGCTTC.

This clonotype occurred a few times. The DNA for the CDR3 is TGTGCCAGCAATCTAGGACAGGAGACGCAGTATTTT. It codes for CASNLGQETQYF. The chain employs TRBV6-6 and TRBJ2-3; 7 positions agree with TRBD1. The CDR3 runs 12 residues. J lost 9 bases, V lost 7 bases, and 7 bases had no gene match. Germline V CDR1 and CDR2: MNHNY, SVGAGI (reference sequence).

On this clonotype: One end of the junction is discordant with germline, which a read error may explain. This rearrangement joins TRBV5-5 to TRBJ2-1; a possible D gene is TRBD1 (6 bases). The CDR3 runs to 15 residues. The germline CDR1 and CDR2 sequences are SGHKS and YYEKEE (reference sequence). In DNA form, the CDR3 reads TGTGCCAACAGCCATGGACAGTGTTCCTGCAATGAGCAGTTCTTC. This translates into CANSHGQCSCNEQFF.

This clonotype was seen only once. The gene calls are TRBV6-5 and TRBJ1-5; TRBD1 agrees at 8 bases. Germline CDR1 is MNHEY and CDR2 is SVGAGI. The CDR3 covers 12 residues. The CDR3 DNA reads TGTACCGGCAGTACAGGGGGTCAGCCCCAGCATTTT. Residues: CTGSTGGQPQHF.

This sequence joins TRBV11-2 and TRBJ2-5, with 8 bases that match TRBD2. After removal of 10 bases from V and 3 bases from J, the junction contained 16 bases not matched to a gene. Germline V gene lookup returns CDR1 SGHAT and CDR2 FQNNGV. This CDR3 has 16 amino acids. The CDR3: CANIQTRGGRKETQYF. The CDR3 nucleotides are TGTGCCAACATCCAAACTCGTGGCGGGAGGAAAGAGACCCAGTACTTC.

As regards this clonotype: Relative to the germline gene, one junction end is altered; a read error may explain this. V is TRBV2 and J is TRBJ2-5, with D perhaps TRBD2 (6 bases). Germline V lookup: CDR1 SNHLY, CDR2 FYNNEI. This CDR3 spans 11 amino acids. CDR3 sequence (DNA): TGTGCCAGCACCGCCCGCGGGACGGGGGACTTC. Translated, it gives CASTARGTGDF.

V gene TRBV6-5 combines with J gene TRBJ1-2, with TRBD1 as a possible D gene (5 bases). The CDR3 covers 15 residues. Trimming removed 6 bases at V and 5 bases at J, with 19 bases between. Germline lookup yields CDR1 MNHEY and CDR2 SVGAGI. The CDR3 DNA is TGTGCCAGCAGAAGGGGTTGCCAGCTAGATTATGGCTACACCTTC. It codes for CASRRGCQLDYGYTF.

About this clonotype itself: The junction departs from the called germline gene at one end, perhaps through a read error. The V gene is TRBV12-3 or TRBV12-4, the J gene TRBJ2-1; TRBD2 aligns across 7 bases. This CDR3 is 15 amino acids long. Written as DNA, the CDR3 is TGTGCCAGCAGTCTTATGGGAGGGCCCGCAAATGAGCAGTTTTTC. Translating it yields CASSLMGGPANEQFF.

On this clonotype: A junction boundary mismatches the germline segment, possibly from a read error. The CDR3 protein is CTSGYSQGNQPQHF. In DNA form, the CDR3 reads TGTACCAGCGGTTACTCCCAGGGCAATCAGCCCCAGCATTTT. The gene calls are TRBV6-2 or TRBV6-3 and TRBJ1-5; D is unclear. This CDR3 has 14 amino acids. In germline, CDR1 is MNHEY, CDR2 SVGEGT.

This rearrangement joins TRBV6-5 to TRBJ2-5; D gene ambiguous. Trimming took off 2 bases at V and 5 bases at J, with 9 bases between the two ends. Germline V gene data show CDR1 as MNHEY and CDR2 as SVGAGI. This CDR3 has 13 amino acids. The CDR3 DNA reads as TGTGCCAGCAGTTACCCGGCGACGGAGACCCAGTACTTC. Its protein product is CASSYPATETQYF.

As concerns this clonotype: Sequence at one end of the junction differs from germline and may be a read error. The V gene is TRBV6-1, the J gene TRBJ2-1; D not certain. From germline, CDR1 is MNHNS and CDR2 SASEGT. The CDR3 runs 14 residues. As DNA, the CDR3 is TGTGCCAACAGCAGAACGTGGCTAAACAATGAGCAGTCCTTC. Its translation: CANSRTWLNNEQSF.

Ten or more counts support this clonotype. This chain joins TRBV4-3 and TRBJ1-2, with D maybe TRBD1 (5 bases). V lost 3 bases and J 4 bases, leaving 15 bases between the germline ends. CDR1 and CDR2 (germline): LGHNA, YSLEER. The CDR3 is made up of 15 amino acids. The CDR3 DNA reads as TGCGCCAGCAGCCAGAGTCCCGGGGGATCCTATGGCTACACCTTC. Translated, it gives CASSQSPGGSYGYTF.

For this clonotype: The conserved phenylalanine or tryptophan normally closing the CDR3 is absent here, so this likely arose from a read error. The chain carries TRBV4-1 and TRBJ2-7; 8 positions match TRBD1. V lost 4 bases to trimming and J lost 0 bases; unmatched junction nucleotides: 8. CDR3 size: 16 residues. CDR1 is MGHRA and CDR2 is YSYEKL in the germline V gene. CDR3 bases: TGCGCCAGCAGCCGTGCCGGGACAGGCATCTCCTACGAGCAGTACTTA. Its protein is CASSRAGTGISYEQYL.

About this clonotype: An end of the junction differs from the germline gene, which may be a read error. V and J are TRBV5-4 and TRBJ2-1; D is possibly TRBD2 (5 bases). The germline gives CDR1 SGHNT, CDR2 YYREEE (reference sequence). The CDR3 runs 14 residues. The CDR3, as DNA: TGTGCCAGCAGACGCCAAGGGAGCCACAATGAGCAGCTCTTC. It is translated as CASRRQGSHNEQLF.

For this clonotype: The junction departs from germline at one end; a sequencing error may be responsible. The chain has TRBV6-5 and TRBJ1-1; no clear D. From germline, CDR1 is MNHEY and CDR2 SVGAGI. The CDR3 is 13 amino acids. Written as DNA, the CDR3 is TGTACCAGCAGTTACTCTTCCGGGTGTGAAGCTTTCTTT. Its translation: CTSSYSSGCEAFF.

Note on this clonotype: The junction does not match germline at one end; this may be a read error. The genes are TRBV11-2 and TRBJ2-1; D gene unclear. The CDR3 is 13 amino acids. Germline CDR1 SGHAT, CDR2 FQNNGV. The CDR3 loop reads CASSLNDAYERFF. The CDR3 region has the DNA TGTGCCAGTAGCTTAAATGATGCCTATGAGCGGTTCTTC.

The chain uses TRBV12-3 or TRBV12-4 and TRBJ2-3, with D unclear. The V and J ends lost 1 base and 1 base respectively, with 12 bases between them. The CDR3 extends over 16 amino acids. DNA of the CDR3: TGTGCCAGCAGTTTAGGGGTGGTTATCGGCACAGATACGCAGTATTTT. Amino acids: CASSLGVVIGTDTQYF.

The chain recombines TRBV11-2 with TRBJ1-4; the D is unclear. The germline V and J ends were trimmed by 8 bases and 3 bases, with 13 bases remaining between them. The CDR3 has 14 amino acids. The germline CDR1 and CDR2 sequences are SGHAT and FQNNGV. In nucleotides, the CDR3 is TGTGCCAGCTTAGACGGGTTCGCTAATGAAAAACTGTTTTTT. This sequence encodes CASLDGFANEKLFF.

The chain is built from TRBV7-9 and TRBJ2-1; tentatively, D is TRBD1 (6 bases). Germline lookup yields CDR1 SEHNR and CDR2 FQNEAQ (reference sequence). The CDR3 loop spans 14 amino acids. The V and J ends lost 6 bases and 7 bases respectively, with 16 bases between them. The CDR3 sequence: CASSYGGPENEQFF. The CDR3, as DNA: TGTGCCAGCAGTTATGGGGGCCCGGAGAATGAGCAGTTCTTC. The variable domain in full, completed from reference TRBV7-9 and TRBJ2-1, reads DTGVSQNPRHKITKRGQNVTFRCDPISEHNRLYWYRQTLGQGPEFLTYFQNEAQLEKSRLLSDRFSAERPKGSFSTLEIQRTEQGDSAMYLCASSYGGPENEQFFGPGTRLTVL.

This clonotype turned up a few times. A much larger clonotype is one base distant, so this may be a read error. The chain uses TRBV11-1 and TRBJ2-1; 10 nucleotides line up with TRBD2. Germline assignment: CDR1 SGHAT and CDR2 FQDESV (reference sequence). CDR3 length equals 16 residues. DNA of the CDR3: TGTGCCAGCAGCTTAGCGAAGCGGGGGGGCTACAATGAGCAGTTATTC. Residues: CASSLAKRGGYNEQLF.

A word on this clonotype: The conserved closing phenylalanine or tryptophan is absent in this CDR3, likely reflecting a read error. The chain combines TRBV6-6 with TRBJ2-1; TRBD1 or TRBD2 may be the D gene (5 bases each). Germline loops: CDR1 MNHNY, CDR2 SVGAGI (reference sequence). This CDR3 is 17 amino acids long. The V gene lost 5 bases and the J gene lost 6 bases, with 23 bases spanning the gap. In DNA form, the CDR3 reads TGTGCCAGCAGTGCCCTGTTGGGGACGTTAGAATCCAATGAGCAGTTCATC. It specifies CASSALLGTLESNEQFI.

Here the CDR3 reads CASSQSVGDTQYF. The CDR3 DNA reads as TGTGCCAGCAGTCAGAGCGTCGGGGATACGCAGTATTTT. This chain uses TRBV6-5 with TRBJ2-3, with unresolved D. CDR1 and CDR2 (germline): MNHEY, SVGAGI. Trimming stripped 5 bases from V and 6 bases from J, with 12 bases between. The CDR3 length is 13 residues.

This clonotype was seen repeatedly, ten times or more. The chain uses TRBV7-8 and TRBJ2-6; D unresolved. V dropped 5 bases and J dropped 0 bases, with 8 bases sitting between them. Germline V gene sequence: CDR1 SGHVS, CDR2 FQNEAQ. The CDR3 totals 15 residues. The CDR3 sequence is CASSRTGSGANVLTF. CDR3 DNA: TGTGCCAGCAGCAGAACCGGCTCTGGGGCCAACGTCCTGACTTTC.

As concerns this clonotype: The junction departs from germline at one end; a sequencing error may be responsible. As DNA, the CDR3 is TGTGTCAGCAGCTTAAGTGCTAATGAGCAGTTCTTC. Encoded protein: CVSSLSANEQFF. The chain is built from TRBV11-3 and TRBJ2-1; D unclear. In germline, CDR1 is SGHNT, CDR2 YENEEA. CDR3 length equals 12 residues.

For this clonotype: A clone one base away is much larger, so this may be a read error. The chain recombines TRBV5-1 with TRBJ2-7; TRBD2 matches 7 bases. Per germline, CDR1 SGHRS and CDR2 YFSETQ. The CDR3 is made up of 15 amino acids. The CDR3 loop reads CASSYEGGPSGEHYF. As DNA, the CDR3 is TGCGCCAGCAGCTATGAGGGAGGGCCGTCGGGTGAGCACTACTTC.

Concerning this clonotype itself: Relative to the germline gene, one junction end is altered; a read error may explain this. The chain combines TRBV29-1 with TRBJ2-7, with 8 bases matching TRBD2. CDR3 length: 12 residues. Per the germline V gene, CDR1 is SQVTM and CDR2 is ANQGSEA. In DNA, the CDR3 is TGCAGTGTTAGGGCGGGAGGTTCAGAGCGGTACTTC. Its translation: CSVRAGGSERYF.

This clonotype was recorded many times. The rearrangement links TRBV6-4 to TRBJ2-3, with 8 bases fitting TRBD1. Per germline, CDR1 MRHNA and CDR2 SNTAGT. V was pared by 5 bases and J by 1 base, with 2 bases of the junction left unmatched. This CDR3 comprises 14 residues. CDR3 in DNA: TGTGCCAGCAGTCCGGGACAGGGCACAGATACGCAGTATTTT. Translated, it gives CASSPGQGTDTQYF.

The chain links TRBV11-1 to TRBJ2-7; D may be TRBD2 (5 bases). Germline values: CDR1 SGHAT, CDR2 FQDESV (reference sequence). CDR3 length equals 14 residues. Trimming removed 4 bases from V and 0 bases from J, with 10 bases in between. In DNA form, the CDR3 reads TGTGCCAGCAGCTCATCTCGGGACTCCTACGAGCAGTACTTC. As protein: CASSSSRDSYEQYF.

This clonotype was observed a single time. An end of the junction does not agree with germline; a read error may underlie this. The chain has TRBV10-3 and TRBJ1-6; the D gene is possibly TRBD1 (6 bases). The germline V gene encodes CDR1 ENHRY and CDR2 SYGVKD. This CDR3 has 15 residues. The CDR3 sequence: CATSEDRSISSPLHF. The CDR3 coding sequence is TGTGCCACCAGTGAAGACAGGTCTATAAGTTCACCCCTCCACTTT.

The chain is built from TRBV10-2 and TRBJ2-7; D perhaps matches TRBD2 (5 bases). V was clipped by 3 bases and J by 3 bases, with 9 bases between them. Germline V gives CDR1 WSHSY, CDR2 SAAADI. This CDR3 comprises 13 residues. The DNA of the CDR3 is TGCGCCAGCAGTGATCGGGGAAACTACGAGCAGTACTTC. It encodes CASSDRGNYEQYF.